Below are 23 T cell receptor beta chains sequenced from a single sample in a study of T-cell memory formation after mild COVID-19. TCRdb analysed the 5' RACE reads with MiXCR anew, one entry per CDR3 protein. The top ten hold roughly 21% of the sample, which has a few hundred thousand distinct CDR3 sequences, about 13% seen once. The sequenced sample consisted of PBMCs or a T cell subset sorted from them (not recorded which). The origin of the receptors is a man between 18 and 29 years old who had mild COVID-19 (a few samples of this study predate the infection). Cell type and time point are not known.

This chain connects TRBV14 to TRBJ2-1, with D possibly matching TRBD2 (6 bases). Germline values: CDR1 SGHDN, CDR2 FVKESK. This CDR3 comprises 13 residues. The ends were cut back, 0 bases at V and 10 bases at J, with 10 bases in the middle. CDR3 sequence: CASSQDASGEQFF. Written as DNA, the CDR3 is TGTGCCAGCAGCCAAGATGCAAGCGGGGAGCAGTTCTTC.

In its sample, this clonotype was seen once. The chain couples TRBV25-1 to TRBJ1-2; no firm D call. This CDR3 is 14 amino acids long. Germline loops: CDR1 MGHDK, CDR2 SYGVNS. V was shortened by 3 bases and J by 6 bases, with 14 bases between the two germline ends. The DNA for the CDR3 is TGTGCCAGCAGTGACCCATGGGAAGAAGATGGCTACACCTTC. Translated, it gives CASSDPWEEDGYTF.

This clonotype was found a few times. The V gene is TRBV7-3, the J gene TRBJ2-2; D unresolved. Per the germline V gene, CDR1 is SGHTA and CDR2 is FQGTGA. This CDR3 region has 13 residues. V was pared by 0 bases and J by 6 bases, with 5 bases between. The CDR3: CASSLTFPGELFF. The CDR3 DNA reads TGTGCCAGCAGCTTAACTTTCCCCGGGGAGCTGTTTTTT.

This clonotype was seen at least ten times. This chain's CDR3 is CASRSDRGPGQPQHF. The CDR3 region has the DNA TGTGCCAGCAGGTCGGACAGGGGGCCGGGGCAGCCCCAGCATTTT. This chain joins TRBV5-5 and TRBJ1-5; 11 bases match TRBD1. V shed 5 bases and J 7 bases; nucleotides not matched to a gene: 8. This CDR3 is 15 amino acids long. Germline loops: CDR1 SGHKS, CDR2 YYEKEE (reference sequence).

In its sample, this clonotype was seen a few times. The chain is built from TRBV4-3 and TRBJ2-5; D unresolved. CDR1 is LGHNA, CDR2 YSLEER, per germline. V lost 3 bases and J 0 bases, leaving 11 bases between the germline ends. This CDR3 has 15 amino acids. Written as DNA, the CDR3 is TGCGCCAGCAGCCATGCTCTAGGCTACCAAGAGACCCAGTACTTC. Its protein product is CASSHALGYQETQYF.

This clonotype occurred a few times. The rearrangement links TRBV24-1 to TRBJ2-1; D is ambiguous. This CDR3 region has 15 residues. The V end lost 5 bases, the J end lost 0 bases, and 10 bases lay between the germline ends. The V gene's germline CDR1 is KGHDR and CDR2 SFDVKD. CDR3 residues: CATSVGHSSYNEQFF. The CDR3 DNA sequence: TGTGCCACCAGTGTCGGGCACAGCTCCTACAATGAGCAGTTCTTC.

This clonotype was seen many times. The chain recombines TRBV23-1 with TRBJ2-2; TRBD1 is a possible D gene (5 bases). TRBV23-1 is annotated as an ORF whose role is uncertain. The CDR3 runs 16 residues. The V end was cut by 0 bases, the J end by 4 bases, with 12 bases between. CDR3 sequence: CASSQSAGPGTGELFF. For the CDR3, the DNA is TGCGCCAGCAGTCAATCGGCAGGGCCGGGCACCGGGGAGCTGTTTTTT.

The rearrangement joins TRBV27 to TRBJ2-3, with D hard to call. V was trimmed by 7 bases and J by 4 bases, leaving 12 bases between them. The length of the CDR3 is 13 residues. The germline V gene encodes CDR1 MNHEY and CDR2 SMNVEV (reference sequence). CDR3 sequence (DNA): TGTGCCAGCACCACCCTCGGCGCAGATACGCAGTATTTT. It encodes CASTTLGADTQYF.

CDR3 amino acids: CAVRDSTDTQYF. The CDR3 bases are TGTGCCGTCCGGGACTCCACAGATACGCAGTATTTT. The chain couples TRBV10-3 to TRBJ2-3; possible D gene TRBD2, 6 bases. The CDR3 is made up of 12 amino acids. The ends were cut back, 11 bases at V and 2 bases at J, with 11 bases in the middle. Germline lookup yields CDR1 ENHRY and CDR2 SYGVKD.

This clonotype has just a few counts. Here the CDR3 DNA reads TGCAGCGGCCTTCAGGGGAACGAGCAGTACTTC. This gives the protein CSGLQGNEQYF. This chain uses TRBV29-1 with TRBJ2-7; perhaps TRBD1 as D (6 bases). V was cut by 7 bases and J by 5 bases, with 12 bases left in between. CDR1 SQVTM and CDR2 ANQGSEA come from the germline V gene. CDR3 length: 11 amino acids.

V is TRBV29-1 and J is TRBJ2-3, with 7 bases identical to TRBD1. CDR1 SQVTM and CDR2 ANQGSEA come from the germline V gene. V trimming: 7 bases; J trimming: 0 bases; junction bases outside the gene matches: 7. The CDR3 has 14 amino acids. The CDR3 spells CSETGALSTDTQYF. The CDR3 DNA reads TGCAGCGAAACAGGGGCCCTTAGCACAGATACGCAGTATTTT.

This clonotype was seen at least ten times. The chain is built from TRBV20-1 and TRBJ2-1, with 8 bases fitting TRBD2. The CDR3 is 15 amino acids. V lost 6 bases, J lost 5 bases, and 12 bases stayed unmatched. The germline CDR1 and CDR2 sequences are DFQATT and SNEGSKA (reference sequence). The DNA of the CDR3 is TGCAGTGCGCTCAACCGGCGGGGGGCCCACAATGAGCAGTTCTTC. Translation: CSALNRRGAHNEQFF.

Note on this clonotype: At one of its ends the junction is not consistent with the germline gene, which may arise from a read error. V and J are TRBV24-1 and TRBJ2-1; D uncertain. The CDR3 extends over 11 amino acids. CDR1 and CDR2 from the germline V gene are KGHDR and SFDVKD. The CDR3 spells CATSDSRTTVF. The CDR3 nucleotides are TGTGCCACCAGTGATTCTCGAACCACAGTCTTC.

This clonotype was detected only a few times. V usage is TRBV18 and J usage is TRBJ2-5; a possible D gene is TRBD2 (5 bases). CDR1 KGHSH and CDR2 LQKENI come from the germline V gene. The V and J ends lost 3 bases and 5 bases respectively, with 10 bases between them. The CDR3 runs to 13 residues. The chain's CDR3 is CASSPRAVETQYF. CDR3 bases: TGTGCCAGCTCACCGCGAGCGGTTGAGACCCAGTACTTC.

This clonotype came up many times. The chain employs TRBV3-1 and TRBJ2-2; a weak D match, TRBD1 (6 bases). Trimming left V 1 base short and J 6 bases short, with 9 bases between. Germline assignment: CDR1 LGHDT and CDR2 YNNKEL (reference sequence). This CDR3 contains 14 residues. CDR3 DNA: TGTGCCAGCAGCCAAGCAGGGGCGGCCGGGGAGCTGTTTTTT. It yields the protein CASSQAGAAGELFF.

This clonotype was detected only a few times. The chain employs TRBV4-2 and TRBJ2-3; no clear D gene. The V gene's germline CDR1 is LGHNA and CDR2 YNFKEQ. The CDR3 is made up of 14 amino acids. Trimming pared 5 bases from V and 4 bases from J, leaving 13 bases between. The CDR3 here is CASSFPGRADTQYF. Written as DNA, the CDR3 is TGTGCCAGCAGCTTTCCGGGTAGAGCAGATACGCAGTATTTT.

This clonotype was counted only a few times. This chain uses TRBV6-6 with TRBJ2-1; D unresolved. Trimming stripped 0 bases from V and 4 bases from J, with 10 bases between. The CDR3 length is 15 residues. The germline V gene has CDR1 MNHNY and CDR2 SVGAGI (reference sequence). The CDR3 spells CASSYSIQRYNEQFF. The CDR3 DNA reads TGTGCCAGCAGTTACTCGATTCAGAGATACAATGAGCAGTTCTTC.

This clonotype has only a few counts. The rearrangement uses TRBV7-3 and TRBJ1-2; D is unresolved. Trimming took off 0 bases at V and 4 bases at J, with 12 bases between the two ends. This CDR3 has 15 residues. Germline V lookup: CDR1 SGHTA, CDR2 FQGTGA. The CDR3, as DNA: TGTGCCAGCAGCTTAACGCACACCCCGTCCTATGGCTACACCTTC. This translates into CASSLTHTPSYGYTF. The full variable domain, its missing parts supplied by reference TRBV7-3 and TRBJ1-2, is GAGVSQTPSNKVTEKGKYVELRCDPISGHTALYWYRQSLGQGPEFLIYFQGTGAADDSGLPNDRFFAVRPEGSVSTLKIQRTERGDSAVYLCASSLTHTPSYGYTFGSGTRLTVV.

The V and J genes are TRBV5-1 and TRBJ2-5; D is possibly TRBD1 (6 bases). The germline V gene encodes CDR1 SGHRS and CDR2 YFSETQ. The CDR3 loop spans 15 amino acids. Trimming took 1 base from V and 1 from J, leaving 11 bases between them. DNA for the CDR3: TGCGCCAGCAGCTTGAACAGGGCCCTCCAAGAGACCCAGTACTTC. This codes for CASSLNRALQETQYF.

This chain uses TRBV7-6 with TRBJ2-1; D not certain. Trimming took 1 base from V and 5 from J, leaving 6 bases between them. The CDR3 extends over 13 amino acids. In germline, CDR1 is SGHVS, CDR2 FNYEAQ. The CDR3 DNA is TGTGCCAGCAGCTTAGATCCACACAATGAGCAGTTCTTC. This gives the protein CASSLDPHNEQFF.

V and J are TRBV6-5 and TRBJ2-6; 10 bases are shared with TRBD1. Germline V CDR1 and CDR2: MNHEY, SVGAGI. The CDR3 covers 18 residues. V trimming: 2 bases; J trimming: 2 bases; junction bases outside the gene matches: 6. The CDR3 loop reads CASSYLTGGATGANVLTF. As DNA, the CDR3 is TGTGCCAGCAGTTACCTGACAGGGGGCGCGACTGGGGCCAACGTCCTGACTTTC.

The rearrangement uses TRBV20-1 and TRBJ1-6; D possibly corresponds to TRBD1 (5 bases). The V end lost 2 bases, the J end lost 10 bases, and 12 bases lay between the germline ends. The germline V gene has CDR1 DFQATT and CDR2 SNEGSKA (reference sequence). This CDR3 has 13 amino acids. The CDR3 DNA reads TGCAGTGCTAGAAGTCAGGGCGGGTCACCCCTCCACTTT. Translation gives CSARSQGGSPLHF.

The chain joins TRBV5-6 to TRBJ2-4; D may be TRBD2 (7 bases). Germline lookup yields CDR1 SGHDT and CDR2 YYEEEE. V was cut by 2 bases and J by 7 bases, with 13 bases left in between. This CDR3 has 14 residues. CDR3 sequence reads: CASSLGGARNIQYF. The CDR3, as DNA: TGTGCCAGCAGCTTAGGGGGGGCACGGAACATTCAGTACTTC.